The table lists the clone carrying this T cell receptor beta chain with a few counts. Its antigen is as yet unknown. This entry belongs to a study of T-cell memory formation after mild COVID-19. J lost 1 base, V lost 4 bases, and 9 bases had no gene match. In germline, CDR1 is SGDLS, CDR2 YYNGEE. The CDR3 length is 17 residues. Overall study results and limits: Pre-infection memory showed some responding clones, and this suggested that cross-reactive memory joined.

TCRdb processed the 5' RACE reads anew with MiXCR; each CDR3 protein has one entry. Counted here are about 100,000 distinct CDR3 sequences, around 17% occurring once; the ten biggest clones make up over 4.5%. The sequencing sample was made of PBMCs or a T cell subset sorted from them (not recorded which). V usage is TRBV9 and J usage is TRBJ2-2, with TRBD1 matching over 8 bases. This sequence was found in a young man who had mild COVID-19 (a few samples of this study predate the infection). Cell type and time point are not known. The CDR3 nucleotides read TGTGCCAGCAGCCCAGACTCCGGGACAGGGAACACCGGGGAGCTGTTTTTT. It is translated as CASSPDSGTGNTGELFF.